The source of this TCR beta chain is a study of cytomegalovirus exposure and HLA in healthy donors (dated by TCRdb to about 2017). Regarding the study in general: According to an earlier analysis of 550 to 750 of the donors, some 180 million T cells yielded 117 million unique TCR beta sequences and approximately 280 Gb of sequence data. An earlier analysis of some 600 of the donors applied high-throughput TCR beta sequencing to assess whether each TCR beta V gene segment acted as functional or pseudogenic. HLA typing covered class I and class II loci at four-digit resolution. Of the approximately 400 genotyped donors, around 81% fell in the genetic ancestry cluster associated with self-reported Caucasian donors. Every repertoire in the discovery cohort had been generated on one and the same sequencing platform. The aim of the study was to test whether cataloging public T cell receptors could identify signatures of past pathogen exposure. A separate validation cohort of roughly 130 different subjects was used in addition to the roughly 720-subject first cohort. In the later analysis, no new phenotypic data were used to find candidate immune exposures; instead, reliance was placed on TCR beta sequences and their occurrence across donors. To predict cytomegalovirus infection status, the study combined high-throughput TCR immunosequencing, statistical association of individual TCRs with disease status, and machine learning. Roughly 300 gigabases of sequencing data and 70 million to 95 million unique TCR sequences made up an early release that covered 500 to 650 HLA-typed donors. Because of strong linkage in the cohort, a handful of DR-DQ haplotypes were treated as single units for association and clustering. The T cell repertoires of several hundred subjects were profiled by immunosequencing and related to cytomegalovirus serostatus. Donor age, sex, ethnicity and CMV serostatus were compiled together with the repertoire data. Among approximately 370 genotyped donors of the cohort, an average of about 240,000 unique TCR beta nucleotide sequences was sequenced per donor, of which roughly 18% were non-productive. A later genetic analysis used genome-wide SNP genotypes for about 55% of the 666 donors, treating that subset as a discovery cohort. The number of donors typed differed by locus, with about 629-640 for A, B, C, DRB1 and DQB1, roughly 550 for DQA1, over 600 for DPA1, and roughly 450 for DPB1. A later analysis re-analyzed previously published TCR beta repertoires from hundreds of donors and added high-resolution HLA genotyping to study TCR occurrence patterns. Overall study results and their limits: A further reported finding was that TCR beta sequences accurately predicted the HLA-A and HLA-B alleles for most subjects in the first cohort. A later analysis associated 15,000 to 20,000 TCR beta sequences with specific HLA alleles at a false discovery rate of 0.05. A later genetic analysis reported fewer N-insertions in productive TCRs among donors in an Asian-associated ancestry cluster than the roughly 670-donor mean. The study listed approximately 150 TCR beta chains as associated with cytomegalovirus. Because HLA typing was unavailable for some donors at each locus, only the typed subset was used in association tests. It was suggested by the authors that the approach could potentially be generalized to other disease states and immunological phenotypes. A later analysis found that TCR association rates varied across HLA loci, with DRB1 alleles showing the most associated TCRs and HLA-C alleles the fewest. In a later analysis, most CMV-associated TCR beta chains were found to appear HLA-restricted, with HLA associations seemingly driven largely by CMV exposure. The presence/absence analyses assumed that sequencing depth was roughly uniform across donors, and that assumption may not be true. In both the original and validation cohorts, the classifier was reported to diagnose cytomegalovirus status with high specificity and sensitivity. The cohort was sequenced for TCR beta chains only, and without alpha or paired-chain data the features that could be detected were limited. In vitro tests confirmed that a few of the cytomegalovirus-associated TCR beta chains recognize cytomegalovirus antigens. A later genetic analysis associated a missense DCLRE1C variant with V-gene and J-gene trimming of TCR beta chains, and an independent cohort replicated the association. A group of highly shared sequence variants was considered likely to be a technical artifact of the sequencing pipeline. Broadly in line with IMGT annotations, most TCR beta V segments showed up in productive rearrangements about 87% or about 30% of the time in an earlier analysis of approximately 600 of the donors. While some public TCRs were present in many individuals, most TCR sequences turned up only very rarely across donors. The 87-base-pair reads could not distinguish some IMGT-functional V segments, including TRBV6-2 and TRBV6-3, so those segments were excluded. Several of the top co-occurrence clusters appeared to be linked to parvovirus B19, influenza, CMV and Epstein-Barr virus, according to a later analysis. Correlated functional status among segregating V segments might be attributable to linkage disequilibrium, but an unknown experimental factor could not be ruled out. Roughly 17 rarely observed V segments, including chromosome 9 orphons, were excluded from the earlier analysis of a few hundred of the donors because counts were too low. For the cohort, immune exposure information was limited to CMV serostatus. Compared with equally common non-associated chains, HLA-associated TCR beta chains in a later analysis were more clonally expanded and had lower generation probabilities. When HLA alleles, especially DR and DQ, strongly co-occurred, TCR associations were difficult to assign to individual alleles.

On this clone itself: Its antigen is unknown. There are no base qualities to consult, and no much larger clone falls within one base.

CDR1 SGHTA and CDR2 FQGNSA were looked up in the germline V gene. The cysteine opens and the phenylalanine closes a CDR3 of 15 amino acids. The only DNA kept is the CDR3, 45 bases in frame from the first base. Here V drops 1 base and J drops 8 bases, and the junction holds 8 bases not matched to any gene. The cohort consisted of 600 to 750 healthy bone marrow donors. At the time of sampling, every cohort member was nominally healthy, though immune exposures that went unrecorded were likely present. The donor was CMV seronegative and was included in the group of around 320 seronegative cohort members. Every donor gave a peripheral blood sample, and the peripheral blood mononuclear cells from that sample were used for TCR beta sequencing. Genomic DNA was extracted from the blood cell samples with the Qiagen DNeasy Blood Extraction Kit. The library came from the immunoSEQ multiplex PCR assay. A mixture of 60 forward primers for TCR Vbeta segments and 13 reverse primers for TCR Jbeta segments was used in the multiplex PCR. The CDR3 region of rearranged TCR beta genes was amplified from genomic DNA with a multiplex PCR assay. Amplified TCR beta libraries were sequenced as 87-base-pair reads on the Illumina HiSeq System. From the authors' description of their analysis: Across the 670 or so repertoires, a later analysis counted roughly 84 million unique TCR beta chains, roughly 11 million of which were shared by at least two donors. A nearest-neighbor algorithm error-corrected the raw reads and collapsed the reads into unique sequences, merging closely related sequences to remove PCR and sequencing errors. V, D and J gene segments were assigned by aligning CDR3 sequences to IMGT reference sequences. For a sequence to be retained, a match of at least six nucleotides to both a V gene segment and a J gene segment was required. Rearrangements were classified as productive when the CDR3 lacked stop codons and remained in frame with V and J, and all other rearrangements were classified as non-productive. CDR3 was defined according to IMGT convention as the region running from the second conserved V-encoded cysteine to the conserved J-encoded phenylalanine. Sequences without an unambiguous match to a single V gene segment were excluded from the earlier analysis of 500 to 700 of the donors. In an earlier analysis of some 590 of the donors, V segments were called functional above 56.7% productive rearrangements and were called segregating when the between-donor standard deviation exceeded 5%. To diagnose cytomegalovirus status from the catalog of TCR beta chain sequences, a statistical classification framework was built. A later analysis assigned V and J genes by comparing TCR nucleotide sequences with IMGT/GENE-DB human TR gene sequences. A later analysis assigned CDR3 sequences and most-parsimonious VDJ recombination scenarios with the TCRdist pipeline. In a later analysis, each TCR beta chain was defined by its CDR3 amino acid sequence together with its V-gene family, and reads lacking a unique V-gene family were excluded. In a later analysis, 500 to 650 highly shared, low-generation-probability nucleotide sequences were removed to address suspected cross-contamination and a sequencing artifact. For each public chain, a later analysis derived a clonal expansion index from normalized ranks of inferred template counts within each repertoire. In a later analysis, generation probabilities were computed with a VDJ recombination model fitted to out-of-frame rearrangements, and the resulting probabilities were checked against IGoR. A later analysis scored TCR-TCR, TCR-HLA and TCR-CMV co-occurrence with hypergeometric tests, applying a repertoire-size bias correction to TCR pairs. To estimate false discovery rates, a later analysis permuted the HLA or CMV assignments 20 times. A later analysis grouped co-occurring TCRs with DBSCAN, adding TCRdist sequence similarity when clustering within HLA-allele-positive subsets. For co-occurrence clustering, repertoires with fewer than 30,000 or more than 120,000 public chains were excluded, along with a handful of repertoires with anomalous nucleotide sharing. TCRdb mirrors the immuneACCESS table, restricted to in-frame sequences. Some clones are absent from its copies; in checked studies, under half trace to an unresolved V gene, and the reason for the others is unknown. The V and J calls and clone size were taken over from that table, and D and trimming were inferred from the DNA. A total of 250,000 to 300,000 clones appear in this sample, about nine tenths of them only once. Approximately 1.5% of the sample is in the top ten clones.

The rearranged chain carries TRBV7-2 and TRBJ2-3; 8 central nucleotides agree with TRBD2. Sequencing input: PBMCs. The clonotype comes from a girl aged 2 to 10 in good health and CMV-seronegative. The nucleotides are TGTGCCAGCAGCTTAGGGGGACTAGTCGTTGGTACGCAGTATTTT. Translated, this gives CASSLGGLVVGTQYF. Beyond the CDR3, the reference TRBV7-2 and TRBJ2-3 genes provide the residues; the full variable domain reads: GAGVSQSPSNKVTEKGKDVELRCDPISGHTALYWYRQSLGQGLEFLIYFQGNSAPDKSGLPSDRFSAERTGGSVSTLTIQRTQQEDSAVYLCASSLGGLVVGTQYFGPGTRLTVL.